This entry concerns a single T cell receptor beta chain. Antigen: not known. Treatment here: over 15 received Ad26.COV2.S at low or high dose, single or two shots; five or six received placebo; per-sample allocation not given. Following the first vaccine or placebo injection, samples were taken on day 63. This Boston cohort included adults aged 18-55 years. Wuhan-strain spike was delivered by a replication-incompetent Ad26 vector. The data derive from a study of Ad26.COV2.S vaccination and SARS-CoV-2 variants. General study points: The TCR breadth and depth analyses may have produced an underestimate of total T cell responses. Spike-specific TCR breadth was greater in vaccine than placebo recipients.

Profiled with immunoSEQ multiplex PCR; TCRdb holds only in-frame clones, not every one. The data show about 350,000 clones, around 89% seen once. The CDR3 totals 12 residues. Germline values: CDR1 MDHEN, CDR2 SYDVKM. V gave up 5 bases and J gave up 8 bases; unmatched junction bases: 5. The receptor was isolated from a person aged 18-60 years who received the Ad26.COV2.S COVID-19 vaccine or a placebo. The chain is built from TRBV28 and TRBJ1-2, with 7 positions matching TRBD1. The sequencing here drew on peripheral blood, taken in a trial of Ad26.COV2.S vaccine versus placebo. The chain's CDR3 is CASSPTGWGYTF. DNA of the CDR3: TGTGCCAGCAGTCCGACAGGGTGGGGCTACACCTTC.